This TCR beta chain was documented in a study of beta chain features in type 1 diabetes. This clone came up a few times. Antigen: not known. All of the isolated RNA was reverse transcribed, so expressed TCRB transcripts were sequenced. Assay: immunoSEQ multiplex PCR; the TCRdb copy retains only in-frame clones and omits some. The data hold about 240,000 clones, with about 26% observed a single time. The ends were cut back, 4 bases at V and 2 bases at J, with 9 bases in the middle. CDR1 is SQVTM, CDR2 ANQGSEA, per germline. The length of the CDR3 is 13 residues. By way of CD45RO/CCR7/CD25/CD127/CD95/CD27, the CD4+ regulatory, stem cell-like memory, central memory and naive cells were sorted. Study-wide findings and caveats: Moderate but significant shortening of TCRB CDR3s was recorded in all four CD4+ subsets from Type 1 diabetes patients. In type 1 diabetes patients, VDJ junctions had fewer insertions; deletions at these junctions were more frequent. TCRB repertoires of naive, central memory and Treg cells appeared more similar among patients than among healthy donors.

The sequenced sample was central memory CD4+ T cells from blood. V usage is TRBV29-1 and J usage is TRBJ1-5, with D possibly matching TRBD1 (5 bases). The clonotype originates from a young man in good health. The CDR3 spells CSVVMGGNQPQHF. CDR3 DNA sequence: TGCAGCGTTGTGATGGGGGGCAATCAGCCCCAGCATTTT.